These T cell receptor beta chains were read from a single sample in a study of blood T cell repertoires in COVID-19. The method was immunoSEQ multiplex PCR; TCRdb's version includes in-frame clones alone and lacks a portion of them. In the table there are 250,000 or so clones, about 90% of which are singletons. The sequenced sample consisted of peripheral blood. All receptors derive from a woman aged 55 to 70 with acute or convalescent COVID-19. CDR3s leave out the opening cysteine and the closing phenylalanine or tryptophan.

V	J	CDR3
TRBV7-2	TRBJ2-6	ASSLVPRASGANVLT
TRBV29-1	TRBJ1-1	SVHPGQTYTEAF
TRBV28	TRBJ2-1	ASSPAGTSGINEQF
TRBV19	TRBJ2-2	ASTLRLGAFQNTGELF
TRBV11-2	TRBJ1-3	ASSLRSAPFGNTIY
TRBV30	TRBJ2-6	AWALDRAGANVLT
TRBV27	TRBJ1-2	ASTPRRGANYGYT
TRBV2	TRBJ1-2	AGGTELTYGYT
TRBV5-1	TRBJ2-5	ASKSPPTGETQY
TRBV24-1	TRBJ2-1	ATSDSSGNNRGSYNEQF
TRBV19	TRBJ1-2	ASSISRTGGGDGYT
TRBV5-1	TRBJ1-1	ASSPLNPGEEAF
TRBV28	TRBJ2-7	ALGVAGGRSYEQY
TRBV28	TRBJ2-2	ASRSSTGELF
TRBV6-5	TRBJ2-7	ASSWQSGTSYEQY
TRBV30	TRBJ1-1	AWSATGFTEAF
TRBV28	TRBJ1-2	ASTDYTGYT
TRBV19	TRBJ1-5	ASSSRDSNQPQH
TRBV18	TRBJ1-2	ASSPRGRDSSFYGYT